This TCR beta chain was retrieved from a study of Graves' ophthalmopathy and Graves' hyperthyroidism. Across the study: Hyperthyroidism was classified as stable if no ophthalmopathy occurred within 18 months of follow-up.

In regard to this clonotype: The antigen is unknown.

Amplification of TCR beta CDR3 regions used RNA transcripts. RT-PCR with HTBI primers came first, then second-round multiplex PCR. TCRdb re-called the multiplex PCR reads through MiXCR, storing one row per CDR3 protein. This table holds around 1,200,000 distinct CDR3 sequences, about 40% found once. General study results and limits: Most thyroid clonotypes with frequency above 0.001 were detected in blood too.

This CDR3 spans 15 amino acids. The V gene end was trimmed by 4 bases and the J gene end by 5 bases; junction bases not matched to a gene: 11. Germline V CDR1 and CDR2: SGDLS, YYNGEE. The source of this sequence is an adult man with Graves' hyperthyroidism. The material sequenced was peripheral blood or thyroid tissue (not recorded which). The rearrangement uses TRBV9 and TRBJ2-5; TRBD1 matches 7 bases. CDR3 loop: CASSRITGVGETQYF. The CDR3 DNA is TGTGCCAGCAGCAGAATTACAGGGGTCGGGGAGACCCAGTACTTC.